The 25 T cell receptor beta chains below all came from one sample that was sequenced in a study of blood T cell repertoires in COVID-19 (dated by TCRdb to 2020 to 2021). Receptors were amplified or captured by the immunoSEQ multiplex PCR assay. TCRdb limited this immuneACCESS table to in-frame rearrangements with V and J called. A share of clones is missing; checked studies link under half to unresolved V genes, and the rest is unexplained. The table for this sample lists about 210,000 clones; around 80% of them were counted only once. Jointly, the top ten make up less than 15% of the sample. Sequenced sample: peripheral blood. The origin of the receptors is a middle-aged woman with acute or convalescent COVID-19.

In its sample, this clone was seen once. The V gene is TRBV3-1 (or the pseudogene TRBV3-2), the J gene TRBJ2-7; 7 bases match TRBD2. The CDR3 runs 15 residues. Trimming removed 2 bases from V and 3 bases from J; junction bases left unmatched: 7. Germline CDR1 reads LGHDT; CDR2 reads YNNKEL (reference sequence). CDR3 loop: CASSQPGGLIYEQYF. The CDR3, as DNA: TGTGCCAGCAGCCAACCCGGGGGGTTAATCTACGAGCAGTACTTC.

V and J are TRBV27 and TRBJ2-1; 8 nucleotides align to TRBD2. The CDR3 runs 16 residues. J lost 9 bases, V lost 3 bases, and 13 bases had no gene match. CDR1 is MNHEY and CDR2 is SMNVEV in the germline V gene (reference sequence). CDR3 DNA: TGTGCCAGCAGTTTCTATAAAGGGGGGACTAGTGGTGAGCAGTTCTTC. It specifies CASSFYKGGTSGEQFF.

The genes are TRBV5-6 and TRBJ2-1, with 9 bases matching TRBD2. The trim removed 2 bases at V and 7 bases at J, leaving 7 bases unmatched. CDR3 length equals 15 residues. Germline CDR1 reads SGHDT; CDR2 reads YYEEEE. The CDR3 loop is CASSFGSGRGNEQFF. The DNA for the CDR3 is TGTGCCAGCAGCTTTGGTAGCGGGAGAGGAAATGAGCAGTTCTTC.

This clone was counted once. This sequence joins TRBV7-2 and TRBJ2-5; D is undetermined. The CDR3 contains 11 residues. V lost 2 bases to trimming and J lost 5 bases, with 3 bases between them. CDR1 is SGHTA, CDR2 FQGNSA, per germline. CDR3 sequence: CASSLQETQYF. The CDR3 DNA reads TGTGCCAGCAGCTTACAGGAGACCCAGTACTTC.

This clone has just a few counts. The chain has TRBV28 and TRBJ2-1, with 7 bases lining up with TRBD1. The germline V gene encodes CDR1 MDHEN and CDR2 SYDVKM. V was pared by 4 bases and J by 4 bases, with 7 bases of the junction left unmatched. The CDR3 length is 15 residues. Here the CDR3 reads CASSYIDRDYNEQFF. DNA for the CDR3: TGTGCCAGCAGTTATATAGACAGGGATTACAATGAGCAGTTCTTC. The entire variable domain, with the rest obtained from reference TRBV28 and TRBJ2-1, is as follows: DVKVTQSSRYLVKRTGEKVFLECVQDMDHENMFWYRQDPGLGLRLIYFSYDVKMKEKGDIPEGYSVSREKKERFSLILESASTNQTSMYLCASSYIDRDYNEQFFGPGTRLTVL.

The rearrangement links TRBV2 to TRBJ1-2, with 9 positions matching TRBD1. Trimming removed 6 bases from V and 4 bases from J; junction bases left unmatched: 18. Per the germline V gene, CDR1 is SNHLY and CDR2 is FYNNEI. The CDR3 covers 18 residues. The CDR3 sequence: CASRSWDRVHADSYGYTF. The CDR3 region has the DNA TGTGCCAGCAGGTCCTGGGACAGGGTACACGCAGATAGCTATGGCTACACCTTC.

This chain links TRBV6-5 with TRBJ2-1; 7 bases are shared with TRBD1. Germline loops: CDR1 MNHEY, CDR2 SVGAGI. V lost 4 bases, J lost 7 bases, and 10 bases stayed unmatched. This CDR3 has 15 residues. The CDR3 DNA reads as TGTGCCAGCAGTTCTCCGACAGGGCTTTCGAATGAGCAGTTCTTC. Protein sequence: CASSSPTGLSNEQFF.

CDR3 sequence (DNA): TGTGCCTGGACCATCCGGGACAGACCCTATAATTCACCCCTCCACTTT. Its translation is CAWTIRDRPYNSPLHF. V and J are TRBV30 and TRBJ1-6, with TRBD1 matching 7 bases. The CDR3 length is 16 residues. Germline V gene sequence: CDR1 GTSNPN, CDR2 SVGIG (reference sequence). V was clipped by 4 bases and J by 2 bases; unmatched bases: 8.

The gene calls are TRBV5-1 and TRBJ2-3, with 9 bases identical to TRBD2. V shed 4 bases, J shed 0 bases, and the junction held 9 bases outside the gene matches. This CDR3 contains 17 residues. Germline V CDR1 and CDR2: SGHRS, YFSETQ. The CDR3 sequence is CASSLWLAGSSTDTQYF. Here the CDR3 DNA reads TGCGCCAGCAGCCTCTGGCTAGCGGGGAGTAGCACAGATACGCAGTATTTT.

This clone was seen a handful of times. This chain links TRBV6-1 with TRBJ1-4, with 9 bases aligning to TRBD1. V dropped 2 bases and J dropped 8; count of bases not matched to a gene: 6. Per the germline V gene, CDR1 is MNHNS and CDR2 is SASEGT. This CDR3 has 15 residues. The CDR3 loop reads CASSEQTGGKEKLFF. CDR3 sequence (DNA): TGTGCCAGCAGTGAACAGACAGGGGGGAAGGAAAAACTGTTTTTT.

The CDR3 is CASRTGTGNTGELFF. CDR3 in DNA: TGTGCCAGCAGAACCGGGACAGGGAACACCGGGGAGCTGTTTTTT. This chain uses TRBV11-3 with TRBJ2-2; TRBD1 matches at 8 bases. Germline CDR1 reads SGHNT; CDR2 reads YENEEA. The CDR3 runs 15 residues. The trim removed 6 bases at V and 1 base at J, leaving 4 bases unmatched. The complete variable domain, with remaining parts taken from reference TRBV11-3 and TRBJ2-2, reads EAGVVQSPRYKIIEKKQPVAFWCNPISGHNTLYWYLQNLGQGPELLIRYENEEAVDDSQLPKDRFSAERLKGVDSTLKIQPAELGDSAVYLCASRTGTGNTGELFFGEGSRLTVL.

The rearrangement uses TRBV9 and TRBJ2-1; 8 nucleotides match TRBD2. V gave up 3 bases and J gave up 5 bases; unmatched junction bases: 7. CDR3 length equals 15 residues. Per the germline V gene, CDR1 is SGDLS and CDR2 is YYNGEE. CDR3 in amino acids: CASSATLAGNNEQFF. DNA of the CDR3: TGTGCCAGCAGCGCGACCTTAGCGGGAAACAATGAGCAGTTCTTC.

The chain recombines TRBV3-1 (or the pseudogene TRBV3-2) with TRBJ1-1; 9 bases line up with TRBD1. Germline V lookup: CDR1 LGHDT, CDR2 YNNKEL (reference sequence). V was clipped by 4 bases and J by 2 bases; unmatched bases: 2. The CDR3 is made up of 14 amino acids. The CDR3 coding sequence is TGTGCCAGCAGCCGGACAGGGGTCAACACTGAAGCTTTCTTT. It is translated as CASSRTGVNTEAFF.

The rearrangement joins TRBV5-1 to TRBJ2-1, with 10 bases that match TRBD2. V lost 5 bases and J lost 1; bases outside the gene matches: 9. The CDR3 covers 17 residues. Germline CDR1 reads SGHRS; CDR2 reads YFSETQ. DNA for the CDR3: TGCGCCAGCAGGCTAGCGGGAGTCCCGAAATCCTACAATGAGCAGTTCTTC. It is translated as CASRLAGVPKSYNEQFF.

This clone has only one observation. This chain uses TRBV27 with TRBJ2-7; TRBD1 agrees at 7 bases. CDR3 length: 13 amino acids. With V trimmed by 5 bases and J by 3 bases, 4 bases remained unmatched. The germline CDR1 and CDR2 sequences are MNHEY and SMNVEV (reference sequence). The CDR3 region has the DNA TGTGCCAGCAGTCCAGACAGGGACTACGAGCAGTACTTC. This gives the protein CASSPDRDYEQYF.

This chain connects TRBV3-1 (or the pseudogene TRBV3-2) to TRBJ2-7; D call uncertain. Trimming shortened V by 2 bases and J by 4 bases, and 6 bases separated the two germline ends. The CDR3 covers 12 residues. Per the germline V gene, CDR1 is LGHDT and CDR2 is YNNKEL (reference sequence). This CDR3 is CASSQSMYEQYF. CDR3 in DNA: TGTGCCAGCAGCCAATCTATGTACGAGCAGTACTTC.

The genes are TRBV5-6 and TRBJ2-7; D may be TRBD1 (6 bases). CDR3 length: 15 residues. Germline lookup yields CDR1 SGHDT and CDR2 YYEEEE. V lost 0 bases and J 3 bases, leaving 13 bases between the germline ends. CDR3 sequence: CASSLVSAGVYEQYF. Here the CDR3 DNA reads TGTGCCAGCAGCTTGGTGTCCGCAGGGGTCTACGAGCAGTACTTC. Based on the CDR3 plus reference TRBV5-6 and TRBJ2-7, the full variable domain is DAGVTQSPTHLIKTRGQQVTLRCSPKSGHDTVSWYQQALGQGPQFIFQYYEEEERQRGNFPDRFSGHQFPNYSSELNVNALLLGDSALYLCASSLVSAGVYEQYFGPGTRLTVT.

As to this clone: Since a much larger clone is just one base distant, this may be a read error. V is TRBV18 and J is TRBJ1-1; TRBD1 matches at 10 bases. The CDR3 is 14 residues long. Germline V gene sequence: CDR1 KGHSH, CDR2 LQKENI. After removal of 3 bases from V and 4 bases from J, the junction contained 2 bases not matched to a gene. The CDR3 coding sequence is TGTGCCAGCTCACCGGGACAGGGGAGCACTGAAGCTTTCTTT. Translation: CASSPGQGSTEAFF.

The V gene is TRBV13, the J gene TRBJ2-7; 9 bases map to TRBD1. The trim removed 4 bases at V and 3 bases at J, leaving 7 bases unmatched. CDR3 length equals 15 residues. The V gene's germline CDR1 is PRHDT and CDR2 FYEKMQ (reference sequence). Written as DNA, the CDR3 is TGTGCCAGCAGCTCAACCGGGACAGGGCACTACGAGCAGTACTTC. Translated: CASSSTGTGHYEQYF.

This chain connects TRBV19 to TRBJ2-7, with a weak D call TRBD2 (5 bases). V was shortened by 1 base and J by 0 bases, with 10 bases between the two germline ends. This CDR3 region has 15 residues. CDR1 is LNHDA and CDR2 is SQIVND in the germline V gene (reference sequence). The CDR3 loop reads CASSIVSGNSYEQYF. DNA for the CDR3: TGTGCCAGTAGTATAGTAAGCGGTAACTCCTACGAGCAGTACTTC.

The chain recombines TRBV2 with TRBJ1-6; maybe TRBD1 (5 bases). The length of the CDR3 is 14 residues. Trimming left V 6 bases short and J 7 bases short, with 13 bases between. Germline V gives CDR1 SNHLY, CDR2 FYNNEI. CDR3 bases: TGTGCCAGCAGGGGGACGCGGGGGAATTCACCCCTCCACTTT. It specifies CASRGTRGNSPLHF.

The V call is TRBV7-2, the J call TRBJ2-1; unclear D gene. This CDR3 is built from 14 residues. In germline, CDR1 is SGHTA, CDR2 FQGNSA. V lost 4 bases, J lost 2 bases, and 9 bases lay in between. CDR3 coding DNA: TGTGCCAGCAGCTCGCATGGGCCCTACAATGAGCAGTTCTTC. This translates into CASSSHGPYNEQFF.

V is TRBV29-1 and J is TRBJ1-4; 10 positions match TRBD1. V lost 7 bases and J lost 7; bases outside the gene matches: 12. CDR1 and CDR2 from the germline V gene are SQVTM and ANQGSEA. There are 15 residues in the CDR3. CDR3 coding DNA: TGCAGCGCCTCGGAAGACAGGGGGCGGATTGAAAAACTGTTTTTT. Residues: CSASEDRGRIEKLFF.

This clone was counted only a few times. The chain couples TRBV11-2 to TRBJ1-2; 8 positions match TRBD1. Germline assignment: CDR1 SGHAT and CDR2 FQNNGV. The CDR3 runs to 16 residues. J gave up 1 base and V 5 bases, and 9 bases lay outside the gene matches. For the CDR3, the DNA is TGTGCCAGCAGCGGACAGGGAGGGGCCCTTAACTATGGCTACACCTTC. Amino acids: CASSGQGGALNYGYTF.

CDR3 in amino acids: CASSPDSLHYEQYF. The CDR3 DNA follows: TGTGCCAGCAGCCCGGACTCACTACACTACGAGCAGTACTTC. The rearrangement joins TRBV11-2 to TRBJ2-7, with TRBD2 as a possible D gene (5 bases). In germline, CDR1 is SGHAT, CDR2 FQNNGV. V shed 5 bases and J shed 3 bases, with 14 bases lying between them. The CDR3 is 14 residues long.